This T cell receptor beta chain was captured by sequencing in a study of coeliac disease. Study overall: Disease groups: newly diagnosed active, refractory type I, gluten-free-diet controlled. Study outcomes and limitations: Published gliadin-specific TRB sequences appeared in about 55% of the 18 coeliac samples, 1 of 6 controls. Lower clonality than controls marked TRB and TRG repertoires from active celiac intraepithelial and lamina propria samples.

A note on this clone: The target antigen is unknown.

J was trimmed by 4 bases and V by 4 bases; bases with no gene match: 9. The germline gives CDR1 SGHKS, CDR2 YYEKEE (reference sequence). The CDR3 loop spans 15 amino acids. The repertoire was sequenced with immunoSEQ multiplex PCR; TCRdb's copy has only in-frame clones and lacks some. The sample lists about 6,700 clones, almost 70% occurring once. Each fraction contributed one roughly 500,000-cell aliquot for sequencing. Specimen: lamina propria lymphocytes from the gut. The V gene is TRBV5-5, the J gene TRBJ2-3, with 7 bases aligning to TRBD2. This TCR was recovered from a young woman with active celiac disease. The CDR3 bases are TGTGCCAGCAGCCTGACGGGAGGTAGGGCAGATACGCAGTATTTT. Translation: CASSLTGGRADTQYF.